Listed below are T cell receptor beta chains from one sample, sequenced in a study of blood T cell repertoires in COVID-19. Some clones are missing from TCRdb's copy, which holds only in-frame ones; the method was immunoSEQ multiplex PCR. In the table there are 110,000 to 150,000 clones, approximately 84% of which are singletons. Sequenced material: peripheral blood. The receptor set was obtained from a woman in her sixties or seventies with acute or convalescent COVID-19. Both conserved end residues are part of each CDR3. D genes are given only for firm matches. A clone size is listed for some rows: how often the clone was seen (once, few, many), or a class if it is expanded.

>NA|TRBV25-1|TRBJ2-7|NA
TGTGCCAGCAGTTCTCCCGGGGCAGGGGAGAACGAGCAGTACTTC
CASSSPGAGENEQYF
>TRBD1|TRBV6-5|TRBJ1-2|NA
TGTGCCAGCAGGGCCCCGGCCGGGACAGCATTTGGCTACACCTTC
CASRAPAGTAFGYTF
>NA|TRBV30|TRBJ2-7|NA
TGTGCCTGGAGTGGCGCCGACGTACAGGTGGACTTC
CAWSGADVQVDF
>NA|TRBV4-2|TRBJ2-7|NA
TGTGCCAGCAGCCAAGAATACTCCTACGAGCAGTACTTC
CASSQEYSYEQYF
>NA|TRBV28|TRBJ2-1|NA
TGTGCCAGCAGTTTCCTGGGAAAAGCGGGTAGGGAGCAGTTCTTC
CASSFLGKAGREQFF
>TRBD2|TRBV10-2|TRBJ2-3|NA
TGCGCCACCCTTCTTCTCGCGGGAGCCACAGATACGCAGTATTTT
CATLLLAGATDTQYF
>NA|TRBV15|TRBJ2-3|NA
TGTGCCACCAGCAGAGACGCCCGGTCTATTTTAGATACGCAGTATTTT
CATSRDARSILDTQYF
>NA|TRBV10-3|TRBJ1-2|NA
TGTGCCATCAGTGGATCCCGAGATGGCTACACCTTC
CAISGSRDGYTF
>NA|TRBV21-1|TRBJ1-2|NA
TGTGCCAGCAGCAAAGTGGCATCTTCCGGGACAGTCTATGGCTACACCTTC
CASSKVASSGTVYGYTF
>TRBD2|TRBV4-2|TRBJ2-7|NA
TGTGCCAGCGGCTTAGCGGGAGGAGTTTGGGAGCAGTACTTC
CASGLAGGVWEQYF
>NA|TRBV27|TRBJ2-2|NA
TGTGCCAGCAGGGTCGGGAGTGGTACCGGGGAGCTGTTTTTT
CASRVGSGTGELFF
>TRBD2|TRBV6-5|TRBJ2-1|few
TGTGCCAGCAGTTTTAGCGGGGGACTACACAATGAGCAGTTCTTC
CASSFSGGLHNEQFF
>TRBD1|TRBV6-2/TRBV6-3|TRBJ2-5|NA
TGTGCCAGCAGTTACGAGAGGGGGCTGATGGGAAGGGAGACCCAGTACTTC
CASSYERGLMGRETQYF
>NA|TRBV14|TRBJ1-2|NA
TGTGCCAGCAGCCAAGTCGCGACAGCTAACTATGGCTACACCTTC
CASSQVATANYGYTF
>TRBD2|TRBV28|TRBJ2-3|few
TGTGCCAGCAGCTGGCTAGCGGGGGTTGACGATACGCAGTATTTT
CASSWLAGVDDTQYF
>TRBD1|TRBV11-2|TRBJ1-1|NA
TGTGCCAGCAGCCAGGCCACAGGGGGGAACACTGAAGCTTTCTTT
CASSQATGGNTEAFF
>NA|TRBV6-5|TRBJ2-7|NA
TGTGCCAGCAGTCCCACTGGACACCTCCGCGAGTACTTC
CASSPTGHLREYF
>NA|TRBV6-5|TRBJ2-2|NA
TGTGCCAGCAGTTACTTGTCCGGCACCGGGGAGCTGTTTTTT
CASSYLSGTGELFF
>TRBD1|TRBV11-2|TRBJ1-4|NA
TGTGCCAGCAGCGTAGACAGGGCCGTGGAAAAACTGTTTTTT
CASSVDRAVEKLFF
>TRBD2|TRBV12-3/TRBV12-4|TRBJ2-1|NA
TGTGCCAGCAGTTGGAGGGAGGGGAGTGAGCAGTTCTTC
CASSWREGSEQFF
>TRBD1|TRBV18|TRBJ1-5|NA
TGTGCCAGCTCACCACCTTTGGACAGGGAAGACGATCAGCCCCAGCATTTT
CASSPPLDREDDQPQHF
>TRBD2|TRBV3-1/TRBV3-2|TRBJ2-3|NA
TGTGCCAGCTTCCAGCGGGGATTCACAGATACGCAGTATTTT
CASFQRGFTDTQYF